Below, 12 T cell receptor beta chains from the same sample are listed, as sequenced in a study of molecular identifiers for immune sequencing clone quantification. Using its own MiXCR run on the PCR reads, TCRdb lists one record per CDR3 protein. The table includes 400,000 to 600,000 distinct CDR3 sequences, around 23% detected once. The sequenced material came from naive CD8+ T cells from blood, with Jurkat cell RNA spiked in. Documented subset: FACS-sorted CD8+CD4-CCR7+CD45RA+ naive T cells. The receptors originated from a human donor in good health. Some libraries in this study had Jurkat cell RNA spiked in.

This clonotype has ten or more counts. This rearrangement joins TRBV24-1 to TRBJ2-2, with D perhaps matching TRBD1 (6 bases). Trimming cost V 9 bases and J 5 bases, with 15 bases left between them. This CDR3 region has 14 residues. The germline V gene encodes CDR1 KGHDR and CDR2 SFDVKD. The CDR3 protein is CATAGQSQTGELFF. CDR3 bases: TGTGCCACCGCCGGACAGAGTCAAACCGGGGAGCTGTTTTTT.

The chain uses TRBV11-3 and TRBJ2-5; TRBD1 matches at 8 bases. The CDR3 is made up of 14 amino acids. V was pared by 3 bases and J by 3 bases, with 3 bases of the junction left unmatched. The germline V gene encodes CDR1 SGHNT and CDR2 YENEEA. The CDR3 DNA follows: TGTGCCAGCAGCTTCGGGACAGGAGAAGAGACCCAGTACTTC. This codes for CASSFGTGEETQYF.

This clonotype was observed a few times. The rearrangement uses TRBV3-1 and TRBJ2-3; the match to TRBD2 covers 10 bases. With 4 bases clipped from V and 5 bases from J, the junction kept 12 bases outside the gene matches. The CDR3 spans 17 residues. Germline assignment: CDR1 LGHDT and CDR2 YNNKEL (reference sequence). The DNA of the CDR3 is TGTGCCAGCAGCCGGTTGGAAGCGGGGGGGCAGGTAGATACGCAGTATTTT. Its protein is CASSRLEAGGQVDTQYF.

The J gene is TRBJ1-1, the V gene TRBV12-3 or TRBV12-4; D gene unclear. V was trimmed by 2 bases and J by 4 bases, leaving 2 bases between them. The length of the CDR3 is 11 residues. The CDR3 nucleotides are TGTGCCAGCAGTTTAATCACTGAAGCTTTCTTT. This translates into CASSLITEAFF.

The gene calls are TRBV4-2 and TRBJ2-7; tentative D call: TRBD2 (6 bases). This CDR3 is 13 amino acids long. Per germline, CDR1 LGHNA and CDR2 YNFKEQ. The V and J ends lost 0 bases and 5 bases respectively, with 8 bases between them. The CDR3 DNA is TGTGCCAGCAGCCAAGAATGGGGGGACGAGCAGTACTTC. It specifies CASSQEWGDEQYF.

Concerning this clonotype: This may come from a read error, since a much larger clone is one base off. DNA of the CDR3: TGTGCCAGCAGTTACCACGGTAAGTGGGAGCAGTACTTC. Translation gives CASSYHGKWEQYF. The rearrangement joins TRBV28 to TRBJ2-7; D uncertain. The germline V and J ends were trimmed by 4 bases and 7 bases, with 14 bases remaining between them. Germline V gene data show CDR1 as MDHEN and CDR2 as SYDVKM. The CDR3 sequence is 13 residues long.

This clonotype was recorded many times. The chain uses TRBV7-2 and TRBJ2-3; D is uncertain. The CDR3 length is 15 residues. The germline V and J ends were trimmed by 1 base and 0 bases, with 8 bases remaining between them. Germline V gene lookup returns CDR1 SGHTA and CDR2 FQGNSA. CDR3 DNA: TGTGCCAGCAGCTTAGATCCCCCCAGCACAGATACGCAGTATTTT. It specifies CASSLDPPSTDTQYF.

The genes are TRBV9 and TRBJ2-7; D call uncertain. Germline V gene lookup returns CDR1 SGDLS and CDR2 YYNGEE. Trimming cost V 8 bases and J 2 bases, with 14 bases left between them. The CDR3 consists of 13 residues. The DNA of the CDR3 is TGTGCCAGGAGCCCCCGCGGTGCCTACGAGCAGTACTTC. This translates into CARSPRGAYEQYF.

This clonotype has a count of ten or more. The chain couples TRBV6-5 to TRBJ2-5; 9 bases are a match to TRBD1. J gave up 5 bases and V 9 bases, and 7 bases lay outside the gene matches. The CDR3 length is 13 residues. CDR1 and CDR2 (germline): MNHEY, SVGAGI. For the CDR3, the DNA is TGTGCCAGTAGGGACAGGGTTTCTGAGACCCAGTACTTC. It yields the protein CASRDRVSETQYF.

Many counts were recorded for this clonotype. The J gene is TRBJ2-5, the V gene TRBV7-9; 8 bases align to TRBD2. Germline assignment: CDR1 SEHNR and CDR2 FQNEAQ (reference sequence). The CDR3 is 14 residues long. The trim removed 6 bases at V and 5 bases at J, leaving 8 bases unmatched. CDR3 sequence: CASSHRAGVETQYF. CDR3 in DNA: TGTGCCAGCAGTCATCGAGCGGGAGTTGAGACCCAGTACTTC.

The chain recombines TRBV6-1 with TRBJ2-5, with D possibly being TRBD2 (5 bases). Looked up from germline, CDR1 is MNHNS and CDR2 is SASEGT. This CDR3 is built from 13 residues. The V end was cut by 4 bases, the J end by 5 bases, with 11 bases between. CDR3: CASSVRGMETQYF. CDR3 sequence (DNA): TGTGCCAGCAGTGTCCGGGGAATGGAGACCCAGTACTTC.

This chain joins TRBV11-2 and TRBJ2-7; possible D gene TRBD1, 6 bases. From germline, CDR1 is SGHAT and CDR2 FQNNGV. Trimming shortened V by 2 bases and J by 2 bases, and 13 bases separated the two germline ends. The CDR3 sequence is 15 residues long. CDR3 nucleotides: TGTGCCAGCAGCTTAAGTGCGGACAGACCCTACGAGCAGTACTTC. It encodes CASSLSADRPYEQYF.